These 18 T cell receptor beta chains were all obtained from the same sample, sequenced in a study of CD8 T cell repertoires and HIV-1 epitope variants. Data came from immunoSEQ multiplex PCR; TCRdb stores just in-frame clones and leaves some out. The sample lists 95,000 or so clones; 60% to 80% were seen once. Sample: uncultured baseline CD8+ T cells from peripheral blood mononuclear cells (PBMCs). Source of these receptors: a male donor with HIV.

J is TRBJ2-1 and V is TRBV6-6, with D possibly being TRBD1 (6 bases). The V gene lost 2 bases and the J gene lost 0 bases, with 8 bases spanning the gap. Germline lookup yields CDR1 MNHNY and CDR2 SVGAGI (reference sequence). The CDR3 loop spans 15 amino acids. CDR3 residues: CASSYTGSSYNEQFF. The CDR3, as DNA: TGTGCCAGCAGTTACACAGGGAGCTCCTACAATGAGCAGTTCTTC.

This chain connects TRBV6-5 to TRBJ2-1; 7 bases map to TRBD2. Losses at the gene ends were 3 bases for V and 5 bases for J; bases not matched to a gene: 7. The CDR3 consists of 15 residues. CDR1 and CDR2 (germline): MNHEY, SVGAGI. CDR3 sequence: CASSYGREWDNEQFF. DNA for the CDR3: TGTGCCAGCAGTTATGGGCGGGAGTGGGACAATGAGCAGTTCTTC.

The rearrangement uses TRBV7-2 and TRBJ2-1; TRBD2 agrees at 8 bases. Germline V gives CDR1 SGHTA, CDR2 FQGNSA. The CDR3 consists of 15 residues. Unmatched junction bases numbered 4, after V lost 1 base and J lost 5 bases. CDR3 protein: CASSLDGRGHNEQFF. The CDR3 nucleotides are TGTGCCAGCAGCTTAGACGGGAGGGGTCACAATGAGCAGTTCTTC.

This chain joins TRBV5-1 and TRBJ2-1; 9 bases map to TRBD1. J was trimmed by 5 bases and V by 4 bases; bases with no gene match: 7. Germline V gene sequence: CDR1 SGHRS, CDR2 YFSETQ. CDR3 length: 15 amino acids. The CDR3 loop is CASSPSTGGNNEQFF. Written as DNA, the CDR3 is TGCGCCAGCAGCCCCTCGACAGGGGGGAACAATGAGCAGTTCTTC.

This chain uses TRBV9 with TRBJ2-7; 9 positions match TRBD1. The CDR3 sequence is 14 residues long. Germline CDR1 is SGDLS and CDR2 is YYNGEE. Germline trimming cut 3 bases from V and 1 base from J; bases unmatched to any gene: 2. The CDR3 is CASSEGQGSYEQYF. The CDR3 region has the DNA TGTGCCAGCAGCGAAGGACAGGGGTCCTACGAGCAGTACTTC.

J is TRBJ2-1 and V is TRBV23-1, with D possibly matching TRBD1 (5 bases). Being an ORF, TRBV23-1 has a function that is uncertain. V lost 9 bases to trimming and J lost 3 bases, with 6 bases between them. This CDR3 contains 11 residues. The CDR3 sequence: CARQDYNEQFF. The CDR3 region has the DNA TGCGCCAGACAGGACTACAATGAGCAGTTCTTC.

This chain links TRBV7-6 with TRBJ1-5; D remains unclear. This CDR3 comprises 13 residues. The V end lost 6 bases, the J end lost 6 bases, and 12 bases lay between the germline ends. The germline V gene encodes CDR1 SGHVS and CDR2 FNYEAQ. DNA of the CDR3: TGTGCCAGCAGTTCGACGGACCGTCAGCCCCAGCATTTT. It translates to CASSSTDRQPQHF.

This clone showed up just once. The chain uses TRBV4-3 and TRBJ1-2, with D hard to call. Trimming pared 3 bases from V and 5 bases from J, leaving 16 bases between. The CDR3 length is 15 residues. CDR1 LGHNA and CDR2 YSLEER come from the germline V gene. CDR3 sequence (DNA): TGCGCCAGCAGCCACCGCGGACCGACCAATTATGGCTACACCTTC. Protein sequence: CASSHRGPTNYGYTF.

This rearrangement joins TRBV15 to TRBJ1-3; tentatively, D is TRBD1 (6 bases). V was pared by 0 bases and J by 0 bases, with 15 bases between. Germline V gene lookup returns CDR1 LNHNV and CDR2 YYDKDF (reference sequence). The CDR3 extends over 18 amino acids. The CDR3 is CATSRDLSGTSSGNTIYF. DNA of the CDR3: TGTGCCACCAGCAGAGATCTCTCCGGGACATCCTCTGGAAACACCATATATTTT.

CDR3 nucleotides: TGTGCCTGGACTGTGGGGCAGATAGCTGGAAACACCATATATTTT. Amino acids: CAWTVGQIAGNTIYF. The V call is TRBV30, the J call TRBJ1-3, with D perhaps TRBD1 (5 bases). CDR1 is GTSNPN, CDR2 SVGIG, per germline (reference sequence). Trimming pared 4 bases from V and 2 bases from J, leaving 15 bases between. The CDR3 sequence is 15 residues long.

The V call is TRBV28, the J call TRBJ2-7; the match to TRBD1 covers 10 bases. V trimming: 4 bases; J trimming: 2 bases; junction bases outside the gene matches: 11. This CDR3 has 17 residues. Per the germline V gene, CDR1 is MDHEN and CDR2 is SYDVKM. The CDR3 here is CASSSGTGVLHPYEQYF. The CDR3, as DNA: TGTGCCAGCAGTTCCGGGACAGGGGTCCTACATCCCTACGAGCAGTACTTC.

This clone has just one count. The chain joins TRBV15 to TRBJ2-5, with a tentative D call TRBD1 (5 bases). This CDR3 spans 15 amino acids. V shed 0 bases and J shed 5 bases, with 13 bases lying between them. The germline gives CDR1 LNHNV, CDR2 YYDKDF (reference sequence). CDR3: CATSRDFRVGETQYF. For the CDR3, the DNA is TGTGCCACCAGCAGAGATTTCAGGGTTGGGGAGACCCAGTACTTC.

This clone has a handful of counts. CDR3 sequence reads: CASSQDGTDSNQPQHF. In DNA form, the CDR3 reads TGTGCCAGCAGCCAAGATGGGACAGATAGCAATCAGCCCCAGCATTTT. The genes are TRBV4-2 and TRBJ1-5, with 7 bases aligning to TRBD1. V shed 0 bases and J 0 bases; nucleotides not matched to a gene: 2. CDR1 and CDR2 from the germline V gene are LGHNA and YNFKEQ. The CDR3 is made up of 16 amino acids.

This rearrangement joins TRBV28 to TRBJ2-1, with D tentatively TRBD1 or TRBD2 (5 bases each). Germline V gene lookup returns CDR1 MDHEN and CDR2 SYDVKM. This CDR3 region has 17 residues. Trimming shortened V by 1 base and J by 7 bases, and 20 bases separated the two germline ends. DNA for the CDR3: TGTGCCAGCAGTTTATACCCGACAGAGGGGCTGGGGAATGAGCAGTTCTTC. It translates to CASSLYPTEGLGNEQFF.

This clone appeared a few times. This chain links TRBV16 with TRBJ1-2; TRBD1 agrees at 7 bases. Germline V lookup: CDR1 KGHSY, CDR2 FQNENV. CDR3 length equals 13 residues. V lost 4 bases to trimming and J lost 8 bases; unmatched junction nucleotides: 7. CDR3 DNA: TGTGCCAGCAGCCTCGGGACAGCCTCGGGCTACACCTTC. Amino acids: CASSLGTASGYTF.

The genes are TRBV13 and TRBJ2-4; D is undetermined. The germline V gene encodes CDR1 PRHDT and CDR2 FYEKMQ (reference sequence). This CDR3 is 14 amino acids long. Trimming pared 8 bases from V and 6 bases from J, leaving 17 bases between. The CDR3 coding sequence is TGTGCCAGCGGCTCCCTGCTGAAGGGAAACATTCAGTACTTC. It codes for CASGSLLKGNIQYF.

V is TRBV7-6 and J is TRBJ2-1, with 7 bases that match TRBD2. V lost 8 bases, J lost 8 bases, and 12 bases stayed unmatched. The CDR3 runs to 14 residues. Germline lookup yields CDR1 SGHVS and CDR2 FNYEAQ. The CDR3 protein is CASVPLAGEDEQFF. CDR3 in DNA: TGTGCCAGCGTACCTCTTGCGGGGGAGGATGAGCAGTTCTTC.

The chain joins TRBV30 to TRBJ2-5; D might be TRBD2 (5 bases). Germline CDR1 reads GTSNPN; CDR2 reads SVGIG (reference sequence). There are 14 residues in the CDR3. Trimming pared 0 bases from V and 6 bases from J, leaving 14 bases between. The CDR3 bases are TGTGCCTGGAGTGTAGGGTCGGGGTGGCAGACCCAGTACTTC. Translated: CAWSVGSGWQTQYF. Based on the CDR3 plus reference TRBV30 and TRBJ2-5, the full variable domain is SQTIHQWPATLVQPVGSPLSLECTVEGTSNPNLYWYRQAAGRGLQLLFYSVGIGQISSEVPQNLSASRPQDRQFILSSKKLLLSDSGFYLCAWSVGSGWQTQYFGPGTRLLVL.